The rows below give T cell receptor beta chains drawn from one sample of a study of blood T cell repertoires in COVID-19. Method: immunoSEQ multiplex PCR; TCRdb's copy keeps in-frame clones and lacks some. The sample contains about 44,000 clones, around 82% of which appear only once. Material for sequencing was peripheral blood. Source of these receptors: a woman aged 70-85 years with acute or convalescent COVID-19. Each CDR3 is given with its conserved first and last residue. Fields, in order: clone size, V gene, J gene, D gene, CDR3 DNA, CDR3 protein. D genes are given only for firm matches. The size field is filled for only some rows; it gives once, few, many or a size class.

abundance: once
v_gene: TRBV27
j_gene: TRBJ2-1
d_gene: TRBD1
CDR3nt: TGTGCCAGCAGTGGACAGGGGGCCTACAATGAGCAGTTCTTC
CDR3aa: CASSGQGAYNEQFF

abundance: few
v_gene: TRBV7-2
j_gene: TRBJ2-5
d_gene: TRBD2
CDR3nt: TGTGCCAGCAGCTTGTTGCTAGCGGGCGCTAAAGAGACCCAGTACTTC
CDR3aa: CASSLLLAGAKETQYF

abundance: NA
v_gene: TRBV9
j_gene: TRBJ2-2
d_gene: NA
CDR3nt: TGTGCCAGCAGCGCGTTCAACACCGGGGAGCTGTTTTTT
CDR3aa: CASSAFNTGELFF

abundance: NA
v_gene: TRBV28
j_gene: TRBJ2-5
d_gene: TRBD2
CDR3nt: TGTGCCAGCAGTCCCGGCCGACTAGCGGGAGGGGGGCGGGAGACCCAGTACTTC
CDR3aa: CASSPGRLAGGGRETQYF

abundance: NA
v_gene: TRBV25-1
j_gene: TRBJ1-5
d_gene: NA
CDR3nt: TGTGCCAGCAGTGGCAGGGATCAGCCCCAGCATTTT
CDR3aa: CASSGRDQPQHF

abundance: NA
v_gene: TRBV7-9
j_gene: TRBJ2-7
d_gene: NA
CDR3nt: TGTGCCAGCAGCTTAAGTGCGTACGAGCAGTACTTC
CDR3aa: CASSLSAYEQYF

abundance: NA
v_gene: TRBV14
j_gene: TRBJ1-3
d_gene: NA
CDR3nt: TGTGCCAGCAGCCAAGTAGCTGGAAACACCATATATTTT
CDR3aa: CASSQVAGNTIYF

abundance: NA
v_gene: TRBV7-2
j_gene: TRBJ2-1
d_gene: TRBD1
CDR3nt: TGTGCCAGCAGCCAAGGACAGGGCCCTGAGCAGTTCTTC
CDR3aa: CASSQGQGPEQFF

abundance: NA
v_gene: TRBV25-1
j_gene: TRBJ2-7
d_gene: NA
CDR3nt: TGTGCCAGCAGTCATAAAGGGGTCCTCTCCTACGAGCAGTACTTC
CDR3aa: CASSHKGVLSYEQYF

abundance: NA
v_gene: TRBV9
j_gene: TRBJ1-2
d_gene: TRBD1
CDR3nt: TGTGCCAGCAGCGTCGGACAGGGGGGCTATACCTATGGCTACACCTTC
CDR3aa: CASSVGQGGYTYGYTF

abundance: once
v_gene: TRBV24-1
j_gene: TRBJ2-1
d_gene: NA
CDR3nt: TGTGCCACCAGTGGTGGGGTGACTAGTGGATGGGGTGAGCAGTTCTTC
CDR3aa: CATSGGVTSGWGEQFF

abundance: NA
v_gene: TRBV11-3
j_gene: TRBJ2-2
d_gene: NA
CDR3nt: TGTGCCAGCAGGAGGGGGGGAGTTGGTTACACCGGGGAGCTGTTTTTT
CDR3aa: CASRRGGVGYTGELFF

abundance: NA
v_gene: TRBV24-1
j_gene: TRBJ2-2
d_gene: TRBD1
CDR3nt: TGTGCCACCAGTGACCCGGACAGGCTATCAGGCGGGGAGCTGTTTTTT
CDR3aa: CATSDPDRLSGGELFF

abundance: NA
v_gene: TRBV2
j_gene: TRBJ2-1
d_gene: NA
CDR3nt: TGTGCCAGCAGGGTAGCCCCAAAGTACAATGAGCAGTTCTTC
CDR3aa: CASRVAPKYNEQFF

abundance: NA
v_gene: TRBV18
j_gene: TRBJ2-4
d_gene: TRBD2
CDR3nt: TGTGCCAGCTCCGACATGGTTCCAGCGGGAGGGTACATTCAGTACTTC
CDR3aa: CASSDMVPAGGYIQYF

abundance: once
v_gene: TRBV9
j_gene: TRBJ2-1
d_gene: TRBD2
CDR3nt: TGTGCCAGCAGCCCCTTAGCGGGAGACTACAATGAGCAGTTCTTC
CDR3aa: CASSPLAGDYNEQFF

abundance: NA
v_gene: TRBV19
j_gene: TRBJ1-1
d_gene: NA
CDR3nt: TGTGCCAGTAGTATACCAGGGGTAGTTAGGCGGACCATGAACACTGAAGCTTTCTTT
CDR3aa: CASSIPGVVRRTMNTEAFF

abundance: few
v_gene: TRBV28
j_gene: TRBJ2-7
d_gene: NA
CDR3nt: TGTGCCAGCAGAACAGGTCCCGGGGAGCAGTACTTC
CDR3aa: CASRTGPGEQYF

abundance: NA
v_gene: TRBV11-3
j_gene: TRBJ2-5
d_gene: NA
CDR3nt: TGTGCCAGCAGCCTGGGACACCGCGACGGTAGAGAGACCCAGTACTTC
CDR3aa: CASSLGHRDGRETQYF

abundance: NA
v_gene: TRBV28
j_gene: TRBJ1-1
d_gene: NA
CDR3nt: TGTGCCAGCAGATTTACAGGGTGGGCTTTCTTT
CDR3aa: CASRFTGWAFF

abundance: NA
v_gene: TRBV15
j_gene: TRBJ1-2
d_gene: TRBD1
CDR3nt: TGTGCCACCAGCAGAGATGGGACAGGGGCTAACTATGGCTACACCTTC
CDR3aa: CATSRDGTGANYGYTF

abundance: NA
v_gene: TRBV25-1
j_gene: TRBJ1-2
d_gene: TRBD1
CDR3nt: TGTGCCAGCCGAAACAGGGGCTATGGCTACACCTTC
CDR3aa: CASRNRGYGYTF

abundance: few
v_gene: TRBV11-2
j_gene: TRBJ1-4
d_gene: NA
CDR3nt: TGTGCCAGCAGCTCAAGGACAGAAAAACTGTTTTTT
CDR3aa: CASSSRTEKLFF

abundance: NA
v_gene: TRBV28
j_gene: TRBJ2-7
d_gene: TRBD2
CDR3nt: TGTGCCAGCTGGCTAGCGGGAGAGGAAGAGCAGTACTTC
CDR3aa: CASWLAGEEEQYF

abundance: NA
v_gene: TRBV7-9
j_gene: TRBJ2-6
d_gene: NA
CDR3nt: TGTGCCAGCAGCCCAAGAGGCTCTGGGGCCAACGTCCTGACTTTC
CDR3aa: CASSPRGSGANVLTF

abundance: NA
v_gene: TRBV27
j_gene: TRBJ2-1
d_gene: NA
CDR3nt: TGTGCCAGCAGCCACCAGGGGATACAGGAGTTCTTC
CDR3aa: CASSHQGIQEFF

abundance: NA
v_gene: TRBV6-2/TRBV6-3
j_gene: TRBJ2-4
d_gene: NA
CDR3nt: TGTGCCAGCAGCGACTCGCCGTTTCAGTACTTC
CDR3aa: CASSDSPFQYF